This TCR beta chain was documented in a study of blood T cell repertoires in COVID-19 (dated by TCRdb to the early 2020s). For the wider study: The collaborator samples originated in the United States, Italy and Spain and spanned the acute and convalescent phases of COVID-19. Samples were obtained from the ongoing ImmuneRACE study (first 160 participants) and from 1,254 subjects provided by 6 global collaborators. The prospective study material was composed of cDNA or gDNA derived from T cells, B-cell-depleted T cells, or PBMCs. The repertoires were made available in a free public database intended to serve as a resource for research on the immune response to SARS-CoV-2. Where HLA class I and class II types were available, the types were taken from metadata supplied by the sample provider, not from assay-based typing. A de-identified subject ID, COVID-19 status, age in years and sex were almost always included in the sample metadata. Subjects who had been exposed to COVID-19, were actively infected with it, or had recovered from it provided the deeply sampled blood TCRbeta repertoires that made up the dataset. General conclusions and limits of the study: How much clinical and demographic metadata was included differed by source and by participant, and the metadata was provided uncurated.

Each collaborating institution followed its own protocols to collect whole blood in K2EDTA tubes. For TCRbeta analysis, collaborators shipped samples in one of three forms: frozen whole blood, isolated PBMCs, or DNA extracted from either of those sample types. To note about this clone: Its specific antigen is unknown. Base-call qualities are not available, and no considerably larger clone is one nucleotide away.

The immunoSEQ Assay, a bias-controlled multiplex PCR, was used to amplify TCRbeta CDR3 regions from genomic DNA. On the authors' methods: Nucleated cell counts per sample were estimated from amplification of reference gene primers within the assay. To quantify the absolute abundance of each unique TCRbeta CDR3 rearrangement, sequence reads were collapsed and filtered. Productive Simpson clonality was computed per sample as the square root of Simpson's diversity index over productive rearrangements. TCRdb provides this immuneACCESS table in a form limited to in-frame rearrangements. Some clones are lacking; in checked studies, under half of them reflect an unresolved V gene, and why the rest are absent is not known. V, J and clone size are those of that table, while D and trimming were read from the DNA. The sample table shows some 170,000 clones, and about 85% are seen once. The ten largest clonotypes hold about 0.95% of the sample.

The germline V gene specifies SGHRS as CDR1 and YFSETQ as CDR2. Reading from cysteine to phenylalanine, the CDR3 counts 15 amino acids. Only the CDR3 DNA stays, 45 bases, in frame from base 1. Trimmed from V: 4 bases; trimmed from J: 3 bases; junction bases lacking a gene match: 5. The TCR was taken from a middle-aged man with acute or convalescent COVID-19. The V gene is TRBV5-1 and the J gene is TRBJ2-1, and 9 bases in between align with TRBD1. The sequencing input was peripheral blood. The bases read TGCGCCAGCAGCCTACAGGGGGCAGGCTACAATGAGCAGTTCTTC. It is translated as CASSLQGAGYNEQFF.